The 13 T cell receptor beta chains below all came from one sample that was sequenced in a study of beta chain features in type 1 diabetes. Expressed TCRB transcripts were sequenced because the isolated RNA had all been reverse transcribed beforehand. The assay was immunoSEQ multiplex PCR, and TCRdb's table has in-frame clones only and misses some. Seen here are 300,000 to 350,000 clones, about 15% observed once, and the top ten hold approximately 6.7%. Sequencing was performed on central memory CD4+ T cells from blood. The receptors were gathered from a man between 25 and 39 years old in good health.

This clone was seen more than once but under ten times. This may be a read error, as it is one base from a much larger clone. The CDR3 region is CASSQGHSQETQYF. CDR3 DNA sequence: TGTGCCAGCAGCCAAGGGCACAGCCAAGAGACCCAGTACTTC. V usage is TRBV7-7 and J usage is TRBJ2-5; D is unclear. This CDR3 region has 14 residues. CDR1 and CDR2 from the germline V gene are SSHAT and FNYEAQ (reference sequence). Trimming removed 5 bases at V and 1 base at J, with 11 bases between. Full variable domain (remainder filled in from reference TRBV7-7 and TRBJ2-5): GAGVSQSPRYKVTKRGQDVTLRCDPISSHATLYWYQQALGQGPEFLTYFNYEAQPDKSGLPSDRFSAERPEGSISTLTIQRTEQRDSAMYRCASSQGHSQETQYFGPGTRLLVL.

V gene TRBV19 combines with J gene TRBJ2-1; 7 positions agree with TRBD1. Germline assignment: CDR1 LNHDA and CDR2 SQIVND (reference sequence). With V trimmed by 10 bases and J by 8 bases, 14 bases remained unmatched. The CDR3 is 14 amino acids. DNA of the CDR3: TGTGCCACACAACAGGGGTCGCTTGGGGATGAGCAGTTCTTC. This encodes CATQQGSLGDEQFF.

This clone was detected only a few times. V and J are TRBV5-1 and TRBJ1-2; no clear D gene. CDR3 length equals 14 residues. Germline CDR1 is SGHRS and CDR2 is YFSETQ. Trimming left V 5 bases short and J 0 bases short, with 11 bases between. The CDR3 protein is CASRPNPANYGYTF. CDR3 sequence (DNA): TGCGCCAGCAGACCCAACCCAGCTAACTATGGCTACACCTTC.

This clone was counted between two and nine times. The CDR3 protein is CASSARGGAVSHNEQFF. The CDR3 DNA reads TGTGCCAGCAGCGCCCGGGGTGGGGCGGTCAGCCACAATGAGCAGTTCTTC. J is TRBJ2-1 and V is TRBV9; D assignment may be TRBD1 or TRBD2 (5 bases each). V dropped 3 bases and J dropped 5 bases, with 21 bases sitting between them. This CDR3 has 17 amino acids. The germline CDR1 and CDR2 sequences are SGDLS and YYNGEE.

This chain joins TRBV9 and TRBJ2-1, with TRBD1 as a possible D gene (6 bases). Germline V gene sequence: CDR1 SGDLS, CDR2 YYNGEE. The CDR3 has 15 residues. Trimming left V 0 bases short and J 2 bases short, with 9 bases between. The CDR3 loop reads CASSVGQGTYNEQFF. CDR3 nucleotides: TGTGCCAGCAGCGTAGGGCAGGGGACCTACAATGAGCAGTTCTTC.

This clone was counted ten times or more. The chain links TRBV28 to TRBJ2-1; 9 nucleotides line up with TRBD2. The CDR3 runs 16 residues. V lost 6 bases to trimming and J lost 5 bases; unmatched junction nucleotides: 11. Looked up from germline, CDR1 is MDHEN and CDR2 is SYDVKM. As DNA, the CDR3 is TGTGCCAGCAGCCGAGACTTAGCGGGAGTCAACAATGAGCAGTTCTTC. Its translation: CASSRDLAGVNNEQFF.

This chain's CDR3 is CASSYPGTGQETQYF. CDR3 bases: TGTGCCAGCAGTTACCCGGGGACAGGCCAAGAGACCCAGTACTTC. The chain is built from TRBV6-5 and TRBJ2-5; 8 bases are a match to TRBD1. Per the germline V gene, CDR1 is MNHEY and CDR2 is SVGAGI. V gave up 2 bases and J gave up 1 base; unmatched junction bases: 3. CDR3 length: 15 amino acids.

This clone was found a few times. V is TRBV5-4 and J is TRBJ2-4, with 11 bases fitting TRBD2. V was clipped by 4 bases and J by 4 bases; unmatched bases: 7. CDR3 length: 16 residues. Germline lookup yields CDR1 SGHNT and CDR2 YYREEE (reference sequence). Here the CDR3 reads CASSQALAGGKNIQYF. In DNA form, the CDR3 reads TGTGCCAGCAGCCAGGCCCTAGCGGGGGGAAAAAACATTCAGTACTTC.

This clone was detected a few times. This chain links TRBV4-1 with TRBJ2-4; 7 bases map to TRBD2. CDR3 length equals 16 residues. V shed 3 bases and J 0 bases; nucleotides not matched to a gene: 5. Per germline, CDR1 MGHRA and CDR2 YSYEKL. The CDR3 loop is CASSQPSGGAKNIQYF. As DNA, the CDR3 is TGCGCCAGCAGCCAGCCTAGCGGAGGAGCCAAAAACATTCAGTACTTC.

The chain couples TRBV7-2 to TRBJ1-4; D perhaps matches TRBD1 (5 bases). The CDR3 is 13 residues long. Germline V gene data show CDR1 as SGHTA and CDR2 as FQGNSA. Trimming stripped 2 bases from V and 6 bases from J, with 7 bases between. The CDR3 DNA follows: TGTGCCAGCAGCTTACAGGGCCATGAAAAACTGTTTTTT. Translating it yields CASSLQGHEKLFF.

In this sample, this clone turned up a few times. The chain recombines TRBV7-2 with TRBJ1-2; perhaps TRBD1 as D (5 bases). The CDR3 has 16 amino acids. CDR1 is SGHTA, CDR2 FQGNSA, per germline. Deletions cut 2 bases from V and 7 bases from J, with 20 bases between. The CDR3 region is CASSLKGQGGVGGYTF. DNA of the CDR3: TGTGCCAGCAGCTTAAAAGGGCAGGGAGGTGTCGGTGGCTACACCTTC.

The rearrangement joins TRBV2 to TRBJ2-5; D is perhaps TRBD1 (7 bases). The CDR3 loop spans 14 amino acids. Germline V gene data show CDR1 as SNHLY and CDR2 as FYNNEI. The ends were cut back, 4 bases at V and 2 bases at J, with 11 bases in the middle. The CDR3 is CASSGRDRQETQYF. CDR3 in DNA: TGTGCCAGCAGTGGGAGGGACAGACAAGAGACCCAGTACTTC.

This clone was observed once. The chain employs TRBV18 and TRBJ2-7; 7 bases line up with TRBD2. The CDR3 spans 15 residues. Germline-derived CDR1 and CDR2 are KGHSH and LQKENI. Trimming removed 6 bases from V and 2 bases from J; junction bases left unmatched: 10. CDR3 sequence reads: CASSPETSRAYEQYV. In DNA, the CDR3 is TGTGCCAGCTCGCCGGAGACTAGCCGGGCCTACGAGCAGTACGTC.